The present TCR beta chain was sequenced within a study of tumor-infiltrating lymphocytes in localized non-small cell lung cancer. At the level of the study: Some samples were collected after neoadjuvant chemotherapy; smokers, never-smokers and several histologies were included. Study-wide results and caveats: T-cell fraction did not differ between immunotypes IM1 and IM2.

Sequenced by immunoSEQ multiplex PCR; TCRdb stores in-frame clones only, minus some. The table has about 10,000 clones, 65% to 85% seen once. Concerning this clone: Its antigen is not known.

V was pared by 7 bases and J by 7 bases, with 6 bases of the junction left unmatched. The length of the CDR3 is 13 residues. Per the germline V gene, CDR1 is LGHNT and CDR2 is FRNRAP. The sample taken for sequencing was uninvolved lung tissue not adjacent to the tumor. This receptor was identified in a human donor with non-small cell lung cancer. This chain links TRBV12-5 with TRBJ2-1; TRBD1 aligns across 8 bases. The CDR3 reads CASETGGFNEQFF. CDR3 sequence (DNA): TGTGCTAGTGAAACAGGGGGTTTTAATGAGCAGTTCTTC.